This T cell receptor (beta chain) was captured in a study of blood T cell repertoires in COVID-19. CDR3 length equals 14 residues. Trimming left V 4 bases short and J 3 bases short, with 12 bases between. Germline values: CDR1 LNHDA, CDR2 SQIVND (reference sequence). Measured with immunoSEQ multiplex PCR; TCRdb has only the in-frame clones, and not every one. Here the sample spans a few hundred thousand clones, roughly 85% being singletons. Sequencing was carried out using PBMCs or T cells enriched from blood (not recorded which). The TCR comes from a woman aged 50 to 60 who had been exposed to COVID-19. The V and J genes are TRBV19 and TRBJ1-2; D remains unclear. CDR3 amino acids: CASSTPGGDYGYTF. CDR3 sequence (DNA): TGTGCCAGTAGTACCCCCGGAGGCGACTATGGCTACACCTTC.